Shown below are 21 T cell receptor beta chains from a single sample sequenced in a study of blood T cell repertoires in COVID-19. Produced via immunoSEQ multiplex PCR; TCRdb's table is partial and in-frame only. The sample has 30,000 to 35,000 clones; more than 75% are singletons. The specimen was peripheral blood. These receptors all stem from a woman aged 55-70 years with acute or convalescent COVID-19.

The rearrangement links TRBV6-5 to TRBJ1-5; D is undetermined. Germline-derived CDR1 and CDR2 are MNHEY and SVGAGI. The CDR3 length is 14 residues. The ends were cut back, 8 bases at V and 4 bases at J, with 15 bases in the middle. The CDR3 DNA reads as TGTGCCAGCGTCATGCGCCCCGGTAATCAGCCCCAGCATTTT. Translated: CASVMRPGNQPQHF.

The chain couples TRBV10-3 to TRBJ2-7; D may be TRBD1 (6 bases). This CDR3 has 14 residues. Per germline, CDR1 ENHRY and CDR2 SYGVKD. Trimming pared 3 bases from V and 5 bases from J, leaving 14 bases between. CDR3 loop: CAISDRGFEDEQYF. DNA of the CDR3: TGTGCCATCAGTGACAGGGGCTTTGAAGACGAGCAGTACTTC.

This clone showed up just once. The CDR3 DNA follows: TGTGCCATCAGTGCCGGGACAAAAGCCTTCTACGAGCAGTACTTC. It yields the protein CAISAGTKAFYEQYF. The genes are TRBV10-3 and TRBJ2-7, with a weak D call TRBD1 (6 bases). The CDR3 has 15 amino acids. Germline V gives CDR1 ENHRY, CDR2 SYGVKD. Trimming removed 4 bases from V and 3 bases from J, with 16 bases in between.

The chain couples TRBV27 to TRBJ1-1; TRBD1 aligns across 10 bases. The ends lost 3 bases at V and 1 base at J; junction bases unmatched: 5. From germline, CDR1 is MNHEY and CDR2 SMNVEV (reference sequence). The CDR3 contains 16 residues. The CDR3 here is CASSFLRQGANTEAFF. In nucleotides, the CDR3 is TGTGCCAGCAGTTTTCTAAGACAGGGGGCGAACACTGAAGCTTTCTTT.

The J gene is TRBJ1-2, the V gene TRBV6-5; D not certain. Germline V gene data show CDR1 as MNHEY and CDR2 as SVGAGI. Trimming left V 6 bases short and J 4 bases short, with 12 bases between. The CDR3 is 13 amino acids. The CDR3 DNA follows: TGTGCCAGCAGAACCGAAGGGAGCTATGGCTACACCTTC. Its protein is CASRTEGSYGYTF.

This chain connects TRBV21-1 to TRBJ1-6; TRBD1, the table's D call, lacks a check against the DNA. TRBV21-1 counts as a pseudogene. CDR3 length equals 15 residues. This CDR3 is CASTPNTQVYSPLHF. CDR3 DNA: TGTGCCAGCACCCCAAATACCCAGGTATATTCACCCCTCCACTTT.

The V call is TRBV5-1, the J call TRBJ2-1, with D possibly TRBD2 on 5 matching bases. V lost 3 bases, J lost 0 bases, and 7 bases lay in between. This CDR3 spans 14 amino acids. The V gene's germline CDR1 is SGHRS and CDR2 YFSETQ. CDR3 DNA: TGCGCCAGCAGCTGGGAGTACTCCTACAATGAGCAGTTCTTC. Translated: CASSWEYSYNEQFF.

CDR3 sequence (DNA): TGTGCCAGCAGCCCCCCCAGTGATGGCTACACCTTC. Translation gives CASSPPSDGYTF. The V call is TRBV2, the J call TRBJ1-2; D is ambiguous. CDR1 is SNHLY, CDR2 FYNNEI, per germline. CDR3 size: 12 residues. V lost 6 bases to trimming and J lost 6 bases, with 11 bases between them.

The V and J genes are TRBV15 and TRBJ2-7; D gene ambiguous. The V end lost 6 bases, the J end lost 4 bases, and 16 bases lay between the germline ends. The CDR3 is made up of 14 amino acids. Germline CDR1 and CDR2: LNHNV and YYDKDF (reference sequence). The CDR3 DNA sequence: TGTGCCACCAGTCCTACCCCATCCGTTTACGAGCAGTACTTC. It specifies CATSPTPSVYEQYF.

The CDR3 coding sequence is TGTGCCAGCAGCTTCTCAGCGGGGAGCACAGATACGCAGTATTTT. This codes for CASSFSAGSTDTQYF. The rearrangement joins TRBV7-6 to TRBJ2-3; 7 positions agree with TRBD2. Germline loops: CDR1 SGHVS, CDR2 FNYEAQ. CDR3 length: 15 amino acids. V shed 3 bases and J 0 bases; nucleotides not matched to a gene: 3. The full variable domain, rest sourced from reference TRBV7-6 and TRBJ2-3, is GAGVSQSPRYKVTKRGQDVALRCDPISGHVSLYWYRQALGQGPEFLTYFNYEAQQDKSGLPNDRFSAERPEGSISTLTIQRTEQRDSAMYRCASSFSAGSTDTQYFGPGTRLTVL.

This chain uses TRBV18 with TRBJ1-2; D uncertain. Germline-derived CDR1 and CDR2 are KGHSH and LQKENI. The CDR3 is made up of 14 amino acids. Trimming stripped 2 bases from V and 4 bases from J, with 11 bases between. The CDR3 region is CASSPTRASYGYTF. The DNA of the CDR3 is TGTGCCAGCTCACCAACGAGGGCCAGCTATGGCTACACCTTC.

This chain connects TRBV19 to TRBJ1-6; weak D call: TRBD1 (6 bases). The CDR3 spans 15 residues. CDR1 is LNHDA, CDR2 SQIVND, per germline (reference sequence). The V and J ends lost 4 bases and 9 bases respectively, with 16 bases between them. CDR3 in amino acids: CASSSPFTGTSPLHF. The CDR3, as DNA: TGTGCCAGTAGTAGTCCCTTCACAGGGACTTCACCCCTCCACTTT.

The chain recombines TRBV7-9 with TRBJ2-3; 9 bases agree with TRBD1. The junction had 5 bases not matched to a gene; V was cut back by 4 bases and J by 3 bases. This CDR3 spans 15 amino acids. Per the germline V gene, CDR1 is SEHNR and CDR2 is FQNEAQ (reference sequence). CDR3 sequence reads: CASSWGQGGTDTQYF. The CDR3 DNA is TGTGCCAGCAGCTGGGGACAGGGAGGGACAGATACGCAGTATTTT.

The CDR3 DNA follows: TGTGCCAGCAGTTTATTGGGGTGGAAAGCCCCAGGGGGCACTGAAGCTTTCTTT. It is translated as CASSLLGWKAPGGTEAFF. This chain links TRBV28 with TRBJ1-1; 7 positions agree with TRBD1. Trimming cost V 1 base and J 4 bases; bases outside gene matches: 15. CDR1 is MDHEN, CDR2 SYDVKM, per germline. The CDR3 spans 18 residues.

The chain uses TRBV11-3 and TRBJ2-7; no clear D. The ends were cut back, 5 bases at V and 0 bases at J, with 17 bases in the middle. This CDR3 comprises 16 residues. Germline V lookup: CDR1 SGHNT, CDR2 YENEEA. The CDR3: CASSPTRRPSSYEQYF. Written as DNA, the CDR3 is TGTGCCAGCAGCCCGACTCGTAGACCGAGCTCCTACGAGCAGTACTTC.

The rearrangement joins TRBV28 to TRBJ1-1; the D gene is possibly TRBD1 (5 bases). V gave up 3 bases and J gave up 5 bases, with 10 bases separating them. CDR1 is MDHEN and CDR2 is SYDVKM in the germline V gene. The CDR3 covers 13 residues. The CDR3 nucleotides are TGTGCCAGCAGTTTCGGGGGGTTGACTGAAGCTTTCTTT. Protein product: CASSFGGLTEAFF. The entire variable domain, with the rest obtained from reference TRBV28 and TRBJ1-1, is as follows: DVKVTQSSRYLVKRTGEKVFLECVQDMDHENMFWYRQDPGLGLRLIYFSYDVKMKEKGDIPEGYSVSREKKERFSLILESASTNQTSMYLCASSFGGLTEAFFGQGTRLTVV.

The CDR3, as DNA: TGTGCCAGCAGTGTTAAGCTTAACACTGAAGCTTTCTTT. Amino acids: CASSVKLNTEAFF. The chain recombines TRBV2 with TRBJ1-1; D unresolved. The V end was cut by 4 bases, the J end by 2 bases, with 8 bases between. Per the germline V gene, CDR1 is SNHLY and CDR2 is FYNNEI. CDR3 size: 13 residues.

Written as DNA, the CDR3 is TGTGCCAGTAGTATGAGCCGCGCGGGGGCCAGGAATGAGCAGTTCTTC. The encoded protein is CASSMSRAGARNEQFF. The chain joins TRBV19 to TRBJ2-1; D is possibly TRBD2 (7 bases). Germline loops: CDR1 LNHDA, CDR2 SQIVND (reference sequence). Trimming pared 3 bases from V and 7 bases from J, leaving 19 bases between. CDR3 length: 16 residues.

This clone is deemed medium-sized (0.01 to 0.1%). This chain uses TRBV5-6 with TRBJ2-1; tentatively, D is TRBD2 (6 bases). This CDR3 comprises 13 residues. Per germline, CDR1 SGHDT and CDR2 YYEEEE. V lost 1 base and J lost 8, with 10 bases in between. Written as DNA, the CDR3 is TGTGCCAGCAGCTTGTCCGGGAGTGATGAGCAGTTCTTC. It specifies CASSLSGSDEQFF.

The chain links TRBV7-8 to TRBJ2-7, with D tentatively TRBD1 (6 bases). This CDR3 is 15 amino acids long. The germline V gene encodes CDR1 SGHVS and CDR2 FQNEAQ. The ends were cut back, 1 base at V and 5 bases at J, with 15 bases in the middle. CDR3 residues: CASSLGPGAKDEQYF. The CDR3 nucleotides are TGTGCCAGCAGCTTAGGTCCAGGGGCGAAGGACGAGCAGTACTTC.

CDR3 nucleotide sequence: TGTGCCAGCAGTTTGGAGGGGTCGGGCCCAGGAAATTCACCCCTCCACTTT. Protein: CASSLEGSGPGNSPLHF. This sequence joins TRBV27 and TRBJ1-6; tentative D call: TRBD1 (5 bases). The CDR3 sequence is 17 residues long. Germline V gene sequence: CDR1 MNHEY, CDR2 SMNVEV (reference sequence). V was shortened by 3 bases and J by 7 bases, with 19 bases between the two germline ends.